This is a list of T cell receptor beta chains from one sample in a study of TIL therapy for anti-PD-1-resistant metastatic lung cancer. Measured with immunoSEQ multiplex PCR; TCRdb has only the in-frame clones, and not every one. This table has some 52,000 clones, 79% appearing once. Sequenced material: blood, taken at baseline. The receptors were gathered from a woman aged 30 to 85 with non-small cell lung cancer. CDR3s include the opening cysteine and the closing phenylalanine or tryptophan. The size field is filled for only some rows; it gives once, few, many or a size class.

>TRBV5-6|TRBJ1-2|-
CASSYSFDRGADGYTF
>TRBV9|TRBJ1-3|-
CASSVEEMNSGNTIYF
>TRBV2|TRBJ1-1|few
CASRDSLNTEAFF
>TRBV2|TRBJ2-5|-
CASSVMWETQYF
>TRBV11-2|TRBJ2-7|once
CASSFRSGRASYEQYF
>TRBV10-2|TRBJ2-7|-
CASSELAGGPTEQYF
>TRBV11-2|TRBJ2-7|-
CASSQIRTGGQEQYF
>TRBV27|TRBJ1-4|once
CASSRPGNEKLFF
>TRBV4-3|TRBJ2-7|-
CASSQDWRGANYEQYF
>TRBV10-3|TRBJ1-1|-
CAIRATQRDTEAFF
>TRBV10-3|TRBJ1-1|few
CAIKRTGGVDEAFF
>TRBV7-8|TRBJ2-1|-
CASSRLMVSGGPERNEQFF
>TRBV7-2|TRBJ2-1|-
CASSNSGTSRNEQFF
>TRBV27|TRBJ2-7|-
CASLKRRAGGPGNEQYF
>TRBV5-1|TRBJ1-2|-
CASSLATGNYGYTF
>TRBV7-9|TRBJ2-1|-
CASSRLGGEQFF
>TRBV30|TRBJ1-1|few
CAWHYGTLGGTEAFF
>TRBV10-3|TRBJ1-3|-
CAISDFVGGNTIYF
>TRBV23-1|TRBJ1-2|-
CASSQSRTRTGASHGYTF